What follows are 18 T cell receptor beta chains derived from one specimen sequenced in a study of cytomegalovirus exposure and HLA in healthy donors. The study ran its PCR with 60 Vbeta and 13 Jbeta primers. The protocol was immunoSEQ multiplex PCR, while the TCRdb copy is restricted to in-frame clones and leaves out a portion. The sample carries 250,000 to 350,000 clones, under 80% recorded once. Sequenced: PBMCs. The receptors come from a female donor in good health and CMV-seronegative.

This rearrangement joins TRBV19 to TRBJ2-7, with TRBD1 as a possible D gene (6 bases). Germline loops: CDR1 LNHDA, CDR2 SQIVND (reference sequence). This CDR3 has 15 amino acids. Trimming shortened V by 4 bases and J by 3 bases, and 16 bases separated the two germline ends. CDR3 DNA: TGTGCCAGTAGTAACGCCGGGACATGGGGCTACGAGCAGTACTTC. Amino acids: CASSNAGTWGYEQYF.

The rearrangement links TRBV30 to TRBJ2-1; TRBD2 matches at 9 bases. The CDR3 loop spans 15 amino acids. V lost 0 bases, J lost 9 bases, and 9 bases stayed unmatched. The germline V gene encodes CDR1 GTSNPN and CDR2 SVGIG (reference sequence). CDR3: CAWSVRGTSRREQFF. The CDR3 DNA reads TGTGCCTGGAGTGTACGAGGGACTAGCAGACGTGAGCAGTTCTTC.

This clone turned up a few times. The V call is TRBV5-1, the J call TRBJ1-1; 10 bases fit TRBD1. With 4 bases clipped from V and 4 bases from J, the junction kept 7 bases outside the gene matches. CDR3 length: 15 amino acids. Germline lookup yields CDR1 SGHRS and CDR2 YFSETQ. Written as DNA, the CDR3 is TGCGCCAGCAGCGTATCCGGGACAGGGGTCACTGAAGCTTTCTTT. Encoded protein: CASSVSGTGVTEAFF.

CDR3 sequence: CASTGTDNYGYTF. Here the CDR3 DNA reads TGTGCCAGTACGGGGACAGATAACTATGGCTACACCTTC. J is TRBJ1-2 and V is TRBV19; 7 nucleotides agree with TRBD1. The CDR3 runs 13 residues. Trimming took 7 bases from V and 1 from J; bases not matched to a gene: 3. Per the germline V gene, CDR1 is LNHDA and CDR2 is SQIVND (reference sequence).

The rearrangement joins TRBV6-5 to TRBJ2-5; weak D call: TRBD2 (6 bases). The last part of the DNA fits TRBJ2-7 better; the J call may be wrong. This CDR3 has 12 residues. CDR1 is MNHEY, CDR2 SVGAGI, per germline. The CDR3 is CASSPTGSEQYF. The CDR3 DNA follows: TGTGCCAGCAGTCCGACCGGGAGCGAGCAGTACTTC.

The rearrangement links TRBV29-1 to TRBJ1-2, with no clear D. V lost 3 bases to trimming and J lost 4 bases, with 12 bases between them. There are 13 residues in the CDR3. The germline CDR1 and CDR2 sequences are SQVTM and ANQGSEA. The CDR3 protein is CSVDSGQTYGYTF. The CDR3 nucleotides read TGCAGCGTTGACTCTGGGCAGACCTATGGCTACACCTTC.

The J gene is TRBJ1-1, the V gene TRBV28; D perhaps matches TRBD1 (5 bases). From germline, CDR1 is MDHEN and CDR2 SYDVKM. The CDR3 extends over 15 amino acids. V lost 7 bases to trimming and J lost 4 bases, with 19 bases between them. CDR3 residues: CASNIAGARGTEAFF. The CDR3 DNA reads TGTGCCAGCAACATTGCAGGTGCAAGGGGCACTGAAGCTTTCTTT.

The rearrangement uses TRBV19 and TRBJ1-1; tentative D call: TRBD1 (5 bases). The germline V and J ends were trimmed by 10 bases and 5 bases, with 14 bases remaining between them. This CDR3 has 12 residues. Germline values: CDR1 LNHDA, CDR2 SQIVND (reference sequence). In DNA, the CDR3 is TGTGCCATAAGGGGTTTTGAGACTGAAGCTTTCTTT. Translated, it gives CAIRGFETEAFF.

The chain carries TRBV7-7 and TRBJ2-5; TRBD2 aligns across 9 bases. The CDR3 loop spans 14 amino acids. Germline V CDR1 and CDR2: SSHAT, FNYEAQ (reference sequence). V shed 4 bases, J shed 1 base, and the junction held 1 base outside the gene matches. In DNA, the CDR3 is TGTGCCAGCAGCTCTAGCGGGACCCAAGAGACCCAGTACTTC. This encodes CASSSSGTQETQYF.

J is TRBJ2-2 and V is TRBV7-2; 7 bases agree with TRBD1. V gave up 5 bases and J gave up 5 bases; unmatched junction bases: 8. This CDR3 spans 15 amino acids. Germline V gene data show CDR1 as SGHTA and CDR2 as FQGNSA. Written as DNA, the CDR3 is TGTGCCAGCAGCCAGGACAGGAGGTTGACCGGGGAGCTGTTTTTT. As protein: CASSQDRRLTGELFF.

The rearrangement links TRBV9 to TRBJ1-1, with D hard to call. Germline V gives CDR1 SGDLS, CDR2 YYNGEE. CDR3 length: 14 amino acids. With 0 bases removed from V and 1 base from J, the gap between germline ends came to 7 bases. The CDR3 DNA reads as TGTGCCAGCAGCGTAGATTTCAGGAACACTGAAGCTTTCTTT. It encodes CASSVDFRNTEAFF.

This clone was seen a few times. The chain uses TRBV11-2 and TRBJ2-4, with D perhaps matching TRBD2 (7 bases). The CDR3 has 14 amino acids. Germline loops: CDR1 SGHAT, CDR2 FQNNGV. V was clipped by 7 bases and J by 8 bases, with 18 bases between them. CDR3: CASTPLGGPDIQYF. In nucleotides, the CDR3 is TGTGCCAGCACCCCGTTGGGGGGGCCCGACATTCAGTACTTC.

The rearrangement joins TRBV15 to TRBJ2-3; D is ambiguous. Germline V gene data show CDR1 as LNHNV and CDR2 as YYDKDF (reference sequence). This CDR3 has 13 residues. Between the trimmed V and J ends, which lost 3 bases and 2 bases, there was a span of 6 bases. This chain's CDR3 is CATSSRNTDTQYF. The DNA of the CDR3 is TGTGCCACCAGCAGCAGGAACACAGATACGCAGTATTTT.

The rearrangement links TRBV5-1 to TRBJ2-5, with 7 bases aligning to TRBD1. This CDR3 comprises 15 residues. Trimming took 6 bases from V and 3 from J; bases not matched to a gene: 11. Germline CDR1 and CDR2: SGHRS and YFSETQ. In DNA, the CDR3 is TGCGCCAGCATTCAGTTACCGGGACAGAAAGAGACCCAGTACTTC. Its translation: CASIQLPGQKETQYF.

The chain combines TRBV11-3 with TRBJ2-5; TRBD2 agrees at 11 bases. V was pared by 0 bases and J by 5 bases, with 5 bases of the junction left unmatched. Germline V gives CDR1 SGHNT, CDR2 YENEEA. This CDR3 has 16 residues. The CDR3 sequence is CASSLDLAGGAETQYF. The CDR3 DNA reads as TGTGCCAGCAGCTTAGATCTAGCGGGAGGAGCGGAGACCCAGTACTTC.

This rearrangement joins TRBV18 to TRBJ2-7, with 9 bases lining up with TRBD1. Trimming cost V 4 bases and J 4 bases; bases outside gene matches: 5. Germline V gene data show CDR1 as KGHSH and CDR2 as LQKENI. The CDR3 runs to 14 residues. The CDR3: CASSRGTGTYEQYF. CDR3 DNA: TGTGCCAGCTCACGGGGGACAGGGACTTACGAGCAGTACTTC. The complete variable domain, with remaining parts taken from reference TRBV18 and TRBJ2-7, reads NAGVMQNPRHLVRRRGQEARLRCSPMKGHSHVYWYRQLPEEGLKFMVYLQKENIIDESGMPKERFSAEFPKEGPSILRIQQVVRGDSAAYFCASSRGTGTYEQYFGPGTRLTVT.

The CDR3 sequence is CASSPPGSYEQYF. CDR3 sequence (DNA): TGTGCCAGCAGCCCCCCAGGGTCCTACGAGCAGTACTTC. V is TRBV6-5 and J is TRBJ2-7; D possibly corresponds to TRBD1 (5 bases). The CDR3 runs 13 residues. Trimming took off 6 bases at V and 1 base at J, with 10 bases between the two ends. The V gene's germline CDR1 is MNHEY and CDR2 SVGAGI.

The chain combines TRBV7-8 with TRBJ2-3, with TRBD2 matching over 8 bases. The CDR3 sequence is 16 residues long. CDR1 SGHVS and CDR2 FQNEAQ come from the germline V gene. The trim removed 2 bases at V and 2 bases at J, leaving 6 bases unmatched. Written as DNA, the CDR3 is TGTGCCAGCAGCTTATTGGCGGGAGGACTCACAGATACGCAGTATTTT. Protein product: CASSLLAGGLTDTQYF.